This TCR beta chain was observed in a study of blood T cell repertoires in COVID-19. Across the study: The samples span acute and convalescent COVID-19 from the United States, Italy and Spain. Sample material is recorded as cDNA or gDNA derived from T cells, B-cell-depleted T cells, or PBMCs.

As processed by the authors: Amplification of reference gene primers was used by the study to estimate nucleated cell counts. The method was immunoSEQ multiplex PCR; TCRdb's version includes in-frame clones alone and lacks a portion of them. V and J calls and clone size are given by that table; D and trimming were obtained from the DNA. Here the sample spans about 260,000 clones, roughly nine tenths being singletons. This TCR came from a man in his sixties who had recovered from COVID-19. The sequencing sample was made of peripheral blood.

The CDR3 reads CASFKSASGGTDTQYF. The CDR3 DNA sequence: TGCGCCAGCTTCAAGTCGGCTAGCGGGGGCACAGATACGCAGTATTTT. The rearrangement uses TRBV5-1 and TRBJ2-3; 9 bases fit TRBD2. With 7 bases clipped from V and 1 base from J, the junction kept 10 bases outside the gene matches. The germline gives CDR1 SGHRS, CDR2 YFSETQ. The CDR3 contains 16 residues.